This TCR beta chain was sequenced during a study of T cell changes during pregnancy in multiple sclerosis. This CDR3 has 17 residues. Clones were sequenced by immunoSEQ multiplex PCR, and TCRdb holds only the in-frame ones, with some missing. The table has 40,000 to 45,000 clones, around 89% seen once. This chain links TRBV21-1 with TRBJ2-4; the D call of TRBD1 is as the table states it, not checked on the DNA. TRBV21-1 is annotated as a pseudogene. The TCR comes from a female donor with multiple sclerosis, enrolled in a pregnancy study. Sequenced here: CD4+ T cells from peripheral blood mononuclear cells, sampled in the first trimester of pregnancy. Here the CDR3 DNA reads TGTGCCAGCAGCAATGGCACAGACAGTGGTACCAAAAACATTCAGTACTTC. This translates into CASSNGTDSGTKNIQYF.